The T cell receptor (beta chain) described here comes from a study of spatial heterogeneity in lung cancer. Study-level results: Tumor mutation counts were tracked by expanded intratumoral alpha and beta TCR counts.

Documented time point: sample taken at primary tumor resection. A total of around 67 untreated early-stage non-small cell lung cancer patients served as donors. Trimming left V 0 bases short and J 4 bases short, with 10 bases between. CDR3 length equals 14 residues. Germline V gene sequence: CDR1 MGHRA, CDR2 YSYEKL. The presence of a unique molecular identifier marked each TCR cDNA molecule. TCRdb called the 5' RACE reads again in MiXCR, with one record for every CDR3 protein. Found here are more than 15,000 distinct CDR3 sequences, around 6% of them singletons; the top ten hold 6.8%. This clonotype was picked up many times. Its antigen is undetermined.

The chain uses TRBV4-1 and TRBJ2-7; no definite D call. This sequence was found in a male donor with early-stage non-small cell lung cancer. The source was lung tumor tissue, collected at surgery. Here the CDR3 reads CASSQEVTLYEQYF. The DNA of the CDR3 is TGCGCCAGCAGCCAAGAGGTCACCCTTTACGAGCAGTACTTC.